The clone carrying this T cell receptor (beta chain) was found many times. Specified time point: persistent/refractory GD, antithyroid drugs over 5 years with positive TRAb. The authors made the TCR library using RNA they extracted from PBMCs. These data are taken from a study of regulatory T cells in long-lasting Graves disease. The TCR beta library used iRepertoire HTBI primers with Arm-PCR amplification of CDR3. A single record per CDR3 protein comes from TCRdb applying MiXCR to the multiplex PCR reads. The sample has around 460,000 distinct CDR3 sequences, 20% to 25% seen once. In germline, CDR1 is MDHEN, CDR2 SYDVKM. The CDR3 consists of 15 residues. V lost 6 bases and J lost 8; bases outside the gene matches: 15.

This clonotype was sampled from a female donor with Graves disease. The V and J genes are TRBV28 and TRBJ2-5, with 7 bases identical to TRBD2. The sequences come from peripheral blood mononuclear cells (PBMCs), collected when the disease was refractory, from a patient treated with antithyroid drugs. The chain's CDR3 is CASRPQSGNQGTQYF. CDR3 bases: TGTGCCAGCAGGCCTCAAAGCGGGAACCAGGGAACCCAGTACTTC.